Following are 23 T cell receptor beta chains from one sample sequenced in a study of response to subunit inactivated influenza vaccine. From the RT-PCR reads, TCRdb called clonotypes with MiXCR, one entry per CDR3 protein. There are hundreds of thousands of distinct CDR3 sequences in the sample; around 11% occur only once, and 10% lies in the top ten. Sample: PBMCs from blood, taken on the day of vaccination. All receptors derive from a man in his forties or fifties who received an inactivated influenza vaccine.

This clonotype has just a few counts. The rearrangement uses TRBV7-6 and TRBJ2-6; 8 bases align to TRBD1. Trimming took 1 base from V and 0 from J; bases not matched to a gene: 5. Germline CDR1 is SGHVS and CDR2 is FNYEAQ. The CDR3 covers 18 residues. In DNA, the CDR3 is TGTGCCAGCAGCTTAGTCAGGGGGCTAAGCTCTGGGGCCAACGTCCTGACTTTC. Protein product: CASSLVRGLSSGANVLTF.

CDR3: CSARGARELRGELFF. CDR3 DNA sequence: TGCAGTGCTAGGGGGGCGAGGGAACTCCGAGGGGAGCTGTTTTTT. The rearrangement joins TRBV20-1 to TRBJ2-2; D might be TRBD1 (6 bases). Trimming left V 3 bases short and J 8 bases short, with 19 bases between. The CDR3 contains 15 residues. Germline V gives CDR1 DFQATT, CDR2 SNEGSKA (reference sequence).

In this sample, this clonotype turned up a few times. V is TRBV6-2 or TRBV6-3 and J is TRBJ2-1; the D gene is possibly TRBD1 (5 bases). The ends were cut back, 3 bases at V and 3 bases at J, with 12 bases in the middle. There are 15 residues in the CDR3. The germline V gene encodes CDR1 MNHEY and CDR2 SVGEGT. The CDR3 is CASSYNSGIYNEQFF. CDR3 nucleotide sequence: TGTGCCAGCAGTTATAACTCAGGGATCTACAATGAGCAGTTCTTC.

This clonotype showed up just a few times. The rearrangement links TRBV20-1 to TRBJ2-1; 9 bases fit TRBD2. Germline trimming cut 5 bases from V and 3 bases from J; bases unmatched to any gene: 5. Per the germline V gene, CDR1 is DFQATT and CDR2 is SNEGSKA (reference sequence). The CDR3 covers 14 residues. CDR3 DNA: TGCAGTGCTCCGCTAGCGGGGATCTACAATGAGCAGTTCTTC. Translated: CSAPLAGIYNEQFF.

This clonotype was recorded at least ten times. This chain connects TRBV3-1 to TRBJ2-1; D unclear. Germline CDR1 reads LGHDT; CDR2 reads YNNKEL (reference sequence). Trimming stripped 0 bases from V and 1 base from J, with 7 bases between. The CDR3 covers 15 residues. DNA of the CDR3: TGTGCCAGCAGCCAAGATAGCTTTTCCTACAATGAGCAGTTCTTC. This sequence encodes CASSQDSFSYNEQFF.

This clonotype turned up a few times. V is TRBV5-1 and J is TRBJ2-7; 11 nucleotides match TRBD2. The CDR3 is made up of 13 amino acids. After removal of 0 bases from V and 13 bases from J, the junction contained 6 bases not matched to a gene. Germline V CDR1 and CDR2: SGHRS, YFSETQ. The CDR3 nucleotides are TGCGCCAGCAGCTTGGGATCTGGGACTAGCGGTTACTTC. Translated: CASSLGSGTSGYF.

V usage is TRBV24-1 and J usage is TRBJ2-3, with TRBD2 matching over 12 bases. Germline V gene data show CDR1 as KGHDR and CDR2 as SFDVKD. The CDR3 length is 16 residues. V shed 2 bases, J shed 3 bases, and the junction held 2 bases outside the gene matches. The CDR3 nucleotides are TGTGCCACCAGTGATTCACTAGCGGGAGGTACAGATACGCAGTATTTT. Its protein product is CATSDSLAGGTDTQYF.

The V call is TRBV20-1, the J call TRBJ2-7, with TRBD1 matching over 8 bases. Looked up from germline, CDR1 is DFQATT and CDR2 is SNEGSKA (reference sequence). The ends lost 5 bases at V and 7 bases at J; junction bases unmatched: 16. This CDR3 region has 15 residues. In DNA form, the CDR3 reads TGCAGTGCTTTCTTCTCAGGGGGCTCCTTGAAGGAGCAGTACTTC. Protein sequence: CSAFFSGGSLKEQYF.

The chain links TRBV27 to TRBJ1-2, with D uncertain. V lost 6 bases to trimming and J lost 2 bases, with 10 bases between them. The CDR3 runs to 13 residues. CDR1 is MNHEY and CDR2 is SMNVEV in the germline V gene (reference sequence). This CDR3 reads CASRRDMNYGYTF. The CDR3 DNA reads TGTGCCAGCAGAAGAGACATGAACTATGGCTACACCTTC.

J is TRBJ1-2 and V is TRBV6-5, with D tentatively TRBD1 (6 bases). Germline loops: CDR1 MNHEY, CDR2 SVGAGI. Trimming removed 2 bases from V and 3 bases from J, with 10 bases in between. The CDR3 is made up of 14 amino acids. CDR3 in amino acids: CASSYGAGDYGYTF. The DNA of the CDR3 is TGTGCCAGCAGTTACGGGGCAGGGGACTATGGCTACACCTTC.

V gene TRBV4-2 combines with J gene TRBJ1-3, with TRBD1 identical over 8 bases. Unmatched junction bases numbered 6, after V lost 0 bases and J lost 2 bases. The germline gives CDR1 LGHNA, CDR2 YNFKEQ. The CDR3 is 17 residues long. CDR3 bases: TGTGCCAGCAGCCAAGACGAGGACAGGGTTACTGGAAACACCATATATTTT. This translates into CASSQDEDRVTGNTIYF.

The gene calls are TRBV12-3 or TRBV12-4 and TRBJ1-3; D may be TRBD1 (6 bases). The CDR3 sequence is 14 residues long. V lost 5 bases and J lost 3, with 11 bases in between. The chain's CDR3 is CASSTGIFGNTIYF. The CDR3 DNA is TGTGCCAGCAGTACAGGGATTTTTGGAAACACCATATATTTT.

The genes are TRBV7-9 and TRBJ2-2; maybe TRBD1 (5 bases). Trimming removed 4 bases from V and 3 bases from J, with 18 bases in between. Germline V gene lookup returns CDR1 SEHNR and CDR2 FQNEAQ (reference sequence). The CDR3 sequence is 17 residues long. The CDR3 reads CASSSGYGARDTGELFF. The CDR3 DNA sequence: TGTGCCAGCAGCTCGGGTTATGGGGCCAGGGACACCGGGGAGCTGTTTTTT.

The chain employs TRBV19 and TRBJ1-5, with D unclear. Germline values: CDR1 LNHDA, CDR2 SQIVND (reference sequence). The germline V and J ends were trimmed by 8 bases and 5 bases, with 10 bases remaining between them. There are 12 residues in the CDR3. The CDR3 loop reads CASADNYQPQHF. The CDR3 DNA sequence: TGTGCCAGTGCAGACAACTATCAGCCCCAGCATTTT.

This clonotype was recorded many times. V and J are TRBV7-2 and TRBJ2-1; tentative D call: TRBD1 (5 bases). V lost 1 base and J lost 7, with 11 bases in between. Germline V CDR1 and CDR2: SGHTA, FQGNSA. The CDR3 is 14 amino acids. The CDR3 loop reads CASSLVSRVNEQFF. The CDR3 nucleotides read TGTGCCAGCAGCTTAGTCAGCAGGGTTAATGAGCAGTTCTTC.

This chain links TRBV7-8 with TRBJ2-5; tentatively, D is TRBD2 (7 bases). This CDR3 spans 15 amino acids. From germline, CDR1 is SGHVS and CDR2 FQNEAQ. The V gene lost 1 base and the J gene lost 5 bases, with 14 bases spanning the gap. In nucleotides, the CDR3 is TGTGCCAGCAGCTTAGTCATAGGGAGGGGGGAGACCCAGTACTTC. This gives the protein CASSLVIGRGETQYF.

The table lists this clonotype with many counts. The V gene is TRBV12-3 or TRBV12-4, the J gene TRBJ2-2; D not resolved. CDR3 size: 14 residues. Trimming cost V 5 bases and J 6 bases, with 13 bases left between them. The CDR3 is CASSPHGRAGELFF. The CDR3 DNA reads as TGTGCCAGCAGTCCCCATGGACGTGCCGGGGAGCTGTTTTTT.

This clonotype was seen a handful of times. The V and J genes are TRBV2 and TRBJ1-1; no definite D call. The CDR3 spans 11 residues. Germline values: CDR1 SNHLY, CDR2 FYNNEI. Deletions cut 5 bases from V and 3 bases from J, with 4 bases between. As DNA, the CDR3 is TGTGCCAGCAGTAGACACACTGAAGCTTTCTTT. Its protein is CASSRHTEAFF. The whole variable domain, remainder taken from reference TRBV2 and TRBJ1-1, is EPEVTQTPSHQVTQMGQEVILRCVPISNHLYFYWYRQILGQKVEFLVSFYNNEISEKSEIFDDQFSVERPDGSNFTLKIRSTKLEDSAMYFCASSRHTEAFFGQGTRLTVV.

The chain joins TRBV4-3 to TRBJ2-7; D may be TRBD1 or TRBD2 (5 bases each). Trimming removed 6 bases from V and 2 bases from J, with 17 bases in between. Germline lookup yields CDR1 LGHNA and CDR2 YSLEER. The CDR3 sequence is 15 residues long. Here the CDR3 reads CASSPYRGATYEQYF. Written as DNA, the CDR3 is TGCGCCAGCAGTCCTTACAGAGGGGCTACCTACGAGCAGTACTTC.

The chain combines TRBV6-1 with TRBJ2-7, with 10 bases identical to TRBD1. V lost 5 bases to trimming and J lost 7 bases; unmatched junction nucleotides: 8. Germline CDR1 MNHNS, CDR2 SASEGT. CDR3 length: 14 residues. This CDR3 is CASSQRQGAREQYF. In DNA form, the CDR3 reads TGTGCCAGCAGTCAAAGACAGGGGGCGAGGGAGCAGTACTTC.

V gene TRBV27 combines with J gene TRBJ2-2, with D tentatively TRBD2 (5 bases). Trimming pared 4 bases from V and 2 bases from J, leaving 14 bases between. The CDR3 is made up of 16 amino acids. Germline CDR1 reads MNHEY; CDR2 reads SMNVEV (reference sequence). Written as DNA, the CDR3 is TGTGCCAGCAGTTCTACTCGCACGGGAAACACCGGGGAGCTGTTTTTT. It yields the protein CASSSTRTGNTGELFF.

This clonotype was detected only a few times. This rearrangement joins TRBV24-1 to TRBJ2-5; perhaps D is TRBD1 or TRBD2 (5 bases each). In germline, CDR1 is KGHDR, CDR2 SFDVKD. The CDR3 totals 11 residues. V was shortened by 10 bases and J by 7 bases, with 12 bases between the two germline ends. The CDR3 coding sequence is TGTGCCACAGGGGTTGGGACGACCCAGTACTTC. Its translation is CATGVGTTQYF.

This clonotype was seen a few times. The rearrangement uses TRBV20-1 and TRBJ2-5; D is perhaps TRBD1 (5 bases). CDR3 length: 12 residues. Trimming removed 6 bases at V and 4 bases at J, with 12 bases between. Germline-derived CDR1 and CDR2 are DFQATT and SNEGSKA (reference sequence). The CDR3 protein is CSAAGDRETQYF. The CDR3 nucleotides are TGCAGTGCGGCAGGCGACAGAGAGACCCAGTACTTC.